Each of the 20 T cell receptor beta chains below was sequenced from the same sample in a study of T cell repertoires in cytomegalovirus infection. TCRdb analysed the reads with MiXCR anew, one entry per CDR3 protein. This table has around 530,000 distinct CDR3 sequences, 26% appearing once. The sequenced sample was PBMCs. These receptors originate from a human donor in good health (CMV status not recorded). Some clones in this sample may be carry-over from other donors' samples.

The chain is built from TRBV11-2 and TRBJ2-1, with no clear D. From germline, CDR1 is SGHAT and CDR2 FQNNGV. Trimming cost V 5 bases and J 10 bases, with 18 bases left between them. The CDR3 contains 14 residues. CDR3 DNA: TGTGCCAGCAGCCCGAGCGACATTTTTAAGGAGCAGTTCTTC. Residues: CASSPSDIFKEQFF.

This chain uses TRBV2 with TRBJ2-3; maybe TRBD2 (6 bases). Germline-derived CDR1 and CDR2 are SNHLY and FYNNEI. This CDR3 has 15 residues. The germline V and J ends were trimmed by 7 bases and 4 bases, with 18 bases remaining between them. The CDR3 DNA is TGTGCCAGCAAGAGGACTACCCGCGGCGCAGATACGCAGTATTTT. This gives the protein CASKRTTRGADTQYF.

This chain joins TRBV6-5 and TRBJ2-1; 9 bases map to TRBD2. The CDR3 runs to 15 residues. Germline V gives CDR1 MNHEY, CDR2 SVGAGI. J was trimmed by 3 bases and V by 5 bases; bases with no gene match: 5. CDR3: CASSNLAGSYNEQFF. The CDR3 DNA follows: TGTGCCAGCAGTAACCTAGCGGGGAGCTACAATGAGCAGTTCTTC.

This clonotype turned up a few times. This rearrangement joins TRBV5-1 to TRBJ2-7; 9 bases fit TRBD1. CDR1 SGHRS and CDR2 YFSETQ come from the germline V gene. The CDR3 has 15 amino acids. Trimming took 4 bases from V and 3 from J; bases not matched to a gene: 8. Here the CDR3 DNA reads TGCGCCAGCAGCATGCACCCGGGACAGGGCTACGAGCAGTACTTC. Translating gives CASSMHPGQGYEQYF.

This clonotype was observed a handful of times. The chain has TRBV28 and TRBJ2-2; possibly TRBD2 for D (7 bases). Germline V CDR1 and CDR2: MDHEN, SYDVKM. V was cut by 6 bases and J by 7 bases, with 18 bases left in between. The CDR3 has 15 residues. CDR3 in amino acids: CASRTAGGQDGELFF. DNA of the CDR3: TGTGCCAGCAGAACCGCCGGGGGGCAGGACGGGGAGCTGTTTTTT.

The CDR3 spells CASSPTGRGGYTF. In DNA, the CDR3 is TGTGCCAGCAGTCCCACAGGGCGGGGTGGCTACACCTTC. The chain carries TRBV6-5 and TRBJ1-2; tentative D call: TRBD1 (6 bases). Between the trimmed V and J ends, which lost 5 bases and 7 bases, there was a span of 14 bases. Per the germline V gene, CDR1 is MNHEY and CDR2 is SVGAGI. CDR3 length: 13 residues.

V and J are TRBV7-2 and TRBJ2-7; D is perhaps TRBD1 or TRBD2 (6 bases each). Germline values: CDR1 SGHTA, CDR2 FQGNSA. This CDR3 is built from 15 residues. V lost 4 bases, J lost 5 bases, and 18 bases lay in between. The CDR3 sequence: CASSSPTGRWDEQYF. For the CDR3, the DNA is TGTGCCAGCAGCTCACCAACAGGGAGGTGGGACGAGCAGTACTTC.

There are many counts of this clonotype. V is TRBV6-5 and J is TRBJ1-1; TRBD1 is a possible D gene (6 bases). Trimming pared 5 bases from V and 5 bases from J, leaving 21 bases between. This CDR3 is built from 16 residues. Germline CDR1 is MNHEY and CDR2 is SVGAGI. CDR3 sequence (DNA): TGTGCCAGCAGTAGAACGATTAGGAGGGGGGGAACTGAAGCTTTCTTT. This gives the protein CASSRTIRRGGTEAFF.

This chain connects TRBV7-2 to TRBJ2-7; possible D gene TRBD2, 6 bases. Germline values: CDR1 SGHTA, CDR2 FQGNSA. V dropped 5 bases and J dropped 7 bases, with 15 bases sitting between them. The CDR3 sequence is 13 residues long. The CDR3 protein is CASSRPGVGEQYF. CDR3 nucleotide sequence: TGTGCCAGCAGCCGCCCGGGAGTGGGGGAGCAGTACTTC.

This clonotype was seen repeatedly, ten times or more. V and J are TRBV7-8 and TRBJ2-5; the match to TRBD1 covers 10 bases. The germline gives CDR1 SGHVS, CDR2 FQNEAQ. Trimming took 1 base from V and 5 from J; bases not matched to a gene: 7. The CDR3 has 16 residues. As DNA, the CDR3 is TGTGCCAGCAGCTTAGTAGGGACAGGGGCCGCGGAGACCCAGTACTTC. Translating it yields CASSLVGTGAAETQYF.

This chain connects TRBV20-1 to TRBJ1-5; TRBD1 matches 11 bases. The CDR3 loop spans 17 amino acids. Germline V lookup: CDR1 DFQATT, CDR2 SNEGSKA (reference sequence). The V segment lost 6 bases and the J segment 6 bases; nucleotides outside the gene matches: 16. The chain's CDR3 is CSATWPDRGRKSQPQHF. DNA for the CDR3: TGCAGTGCCACCTGGCCGGACAGGGGGCGAAAGAGTCAGCCCCAGCATTTT.

The V gene is TRBV29-1, the J gene TRBJ2-1, with D possibly matching TRBD2 (6 bases). The CDR3 runs 12 residues. CDR1 is SQVTM and CDR2 is ANQGSEA in the germline V gene. The V end lost 6 bases, the J end lost 6 bases, and 12 bases lay between the germline ends. The DNA for the CDR3 is TGCAGCGTCCTCTCCGGGGGCAATGAGCAGTTCTTC. Translating it yields CSVLSGGNEQFF.

The V and J genes are TRBV6-6 and TRBJ2-3; D uncertain. CDR3 length equals 13 residues. CDR1 and CDR2 from the germline V gene are MNHNY and SVGAGI (reference sequence). V lost 7 bases and J 4 bases, leaving 12 bases between the germline ends. The CDR3: CASTRQLPDTQYF. CDR3 DNA sequence: TGTGCCAGCACACGACAACTACCAGATACGCAGTATTTT.

The rearrangement joins TRBV6-1 to TRBJ2-3; a weak D match, TRBD2 (7 bases). The germline V gene encodes CDR1 MNHNS and CDR2 SASEGT. This CDR3 has 13 residues. V lost 11 bases and J lost 3, with 15 bases in between. The CDR3: CAGRTAGTDTQYF. For the CDR3, the DNA is TGTGCCGGTAGGACAGCGGGAACAGATACGCAGTATTTT.

The chain is built from TRBV20-1 and TRBJ2-1; possible D gene TRBD2, 6 bases. CDR1 is DFQATT and CDR2 is SNEGSKA in the germline V gene (reference sequence). The CDR3 is made up of 17 amino acids. V lost 3 bases and J lost 8, with 26 bases in between. CDR3 sequence reads: CSASEPLGRPASDEQFF. The CDR3 DNA sequence: TGCAGTGCTAGCGAACCCCTCGGGAGACCAGCGAGCGATGAGCAGTTCTTC.

This clonotype was counted many times. This chain joins TRBV7-2 and TRBJ2-1; D perhaps matches TRBD1 (5 bases). The CDR3 totals 14 residues. With 1 base removed from V and 7 bases from J, the gap between germline ends came to 11 bases. Germline loops: CDR1 SGHTA, CDR2 FQGNSA. The CDR3 here is CASSLVGQGNEQFF. The CDR3 DNA reads TGTGCCAGCAGCTTAGTGGGGCAGGGTAATGAGCAGTTCTTC.

J is TRBJ2-1 and V is TRBV20-1; 7 nucleotides match TRBD2. Germline values: CDR1 DFQATT, CDR2 SNEGSKA (reference sequence). Germline trimming cut 5 bases from V and 4 bases from J; bases unmatched to any gene: 11. The CDR3 has 15 residues. The CDR3 DNA reads TGCAGTGCTCCGTCTAGCGGAGCCTTATACAATGAGCAGTTCTTC. Encoded protein: CSAPSSGALYNEQFF.

A few counts support this clonotype. The rearrangement joins TRBV15 to TRBJ1-5; 10 nucleotides align to TRBD1. The CDR3 sequence is 15 residues long. J lost 7 bases, V lost 3 bases, and 6 bases had no gene match. The germline CDR1 and CDR2 sequences are LNHNV and YYDKDF (reference sequence). CDR3 sequence reads: CATSRDRGFGQPQHF. Here the CDR3 DNA reads TGTGCCACCAGCAGGGACAGGGGGTTCGGACAGCCCCAGCATTTT. Full variable domain (rest looked up from reference TRBV15 and TRBJ1-5): DAMVIQNPRYQVTQFGKPVTLSCSQTLNHNVMYWYQQKSSQAPKLLFHYYDKDFNNEADTPDNFQSRRPNTSFCFLDIRSPGLGDTAMYLCATSRDRGFGQPQHFGDGTRLSIL.

In this sample, this clonotype turned up a few times. The chain recombines TRBV5-6 with TRBJ2-2; 12 bases agree with TRBD2. The V gene's germline CDR1 is SGHDT and CDR2 YYEEEE. V was pared by 2 bases and J by 5 bases, with 4 bases of the junction left unmatched. The CDR3 has 16 residues. The chain's CDR3 is CASSFGLAGRTGELFF. CDR3 nucleotides: TGTGCCAGCAGCTTCGGACTAGCGGGAAGGACCGGGGAGCTGTTTTTT.

This clonotype was recorded a few times. The V call is TRBV7-7, the J call TRBJ2-5, with 7 bases matching TRBD2. The junction had 3 bases not matched to a gene; V was cut back by 5 bases and J by 0 bases. The CDR3 contains 14 residues. Germline V CDR1 and CDR2: SSHAT, FNYEAQ (reference sequence). The CDR3: CASSRGDYQETQYF. The CDR3 DNA reads as TGTGCCAGCAGCCGGGGGGACTACCAAGAGACCCAGTACTTC.